The 28 T cell receptor beta chains below come from one sample, sequenced in a study of T cell responses to AZD1222 COVID-19 vaccine. Method: immunoSEQ multiplex PCR; TCRdb's copy keeps in-frame clones and lacks some. The data contain 150,000 or so clones, 80% to 90% of them singletons. Sequenced material: peripheral blood, taken 28 days after the second dose of the MenACWY control vaccine. The source of these receptors is an adult who received the MenACWY meningococcal vaccine as a control.

The chain recombines TRBV13 with TRBJ1-1, with 7 nucleotides matching TRBD1. The CDR3 is made up of 16 amino acids. The ends lost 3 bases at V and 0 bases at J; junction bases unmatched: 7. Germline lookup yields CDR1 PRHDT and CDR2 FYEKMQ (reference sequence). The CDR3 DNA sequence: TGTGCCAGCAGCTTCGCACAGGGGTACATGAACACTGAAGCTTTCTTT. Its translation is CASSFAQGYMNTEAFF.

This chain connects TRBV3-1 (or the pseudogene TRBV3-2) to TRBJ2-1; possible D gene TRBD2, 7 bases. Trimming took off 0 bases at V and 7 bases at J, with 22 bases between the two ends. Germline V gene sequence: CDR1 LGHDT, CDR2 YNNKEL (reference sequence). CDR3 size: 18 residues. CDR3 sequence: CASSQDWGAGRGENEQFF. Written as DNA, the CDR3 is TGTGCCAGCAGCCAAGATTGGGGGGCTGGCCGGGGGGAGAATGAGCAGTTCTTC.

V and J are TRBV5-1 and TRBJ1-1; weak D call: TRBD1 (5 bases). CDR1 SGHRS and CDR2 YFSETQ come from the germline V gene. V was shortened by 3 bases and J by 1 base, with 7 bases between the two germline ends. This CDR3 spans 13 amino acids. CDR3 DNA sequence: TGCGCCAGCAGCTGGGACCCGAACACTGAAGCTTTCTTT. This translates into CASSWDPNTEAFF.

The V and J genes are TRBV30 and TRBJ2-7; 7 nucleotides match TRBD1. The CDR3 length is 13 residues. Germline CDR1 and CDR2: GTSNPN and SVGIG (reference sequence). V trimming: 3 bases; J trimming: 5 bases; junction bases outside the gene matches: 7. CDR3 DNA: TGTGCCTGGAGGACGGACAGGTACCACGAGCAGTACTTC. It codes for CAWRTDRYHEQYF. Based on the CDR3 plus reference TRBV30 and TRBJ2-7, the full variable domain is SQTIHQWPATLVQPVGSPLSLECTVEGTSNPNLYWYRQAAGRGLQLLFYSVGIGQISSEVPQNLSASRPQDRQFILSSKKLLLSDSGFYLCAWRTDRYHEQYFGPGTRLTVT.

The chain carries TRBV3-1 (or the pseudogene TRBV3-2) and TRBJ2-2, with unresolved D. This CDR3 spans 15 amino acids. CDR1 and CDR2 (germline): LGHDT, YNNKEL (reference sequence). Deletions cut 7 bases from V and 4 bases from J, with 16 bases between. The CDR3 spells CASIDTRLITGELFF. CDR3 sequence (DNA): TGTGCCAGCATCGACACCCGTCTGATCACCGGGGAGCTGTTTTTT.

This chain links TRBV29-1 with TRBJ2-3; the match to TRBD1 covers 9 bases. The germline CDR1 and CDR2 sequences are SQVTM and ANQGSEA. V lost 1 base, J lost 2 bases, and 7 bases stayed unmatched. The CDR3 extends over 16 amino acids. The DNA for the CDR3 is TGCAGCGTTGAAGGGTACGGACAGGGGCCCACAGATACGCAGTATTTT. Translation gives CSVEGYGQGPTDTQYF.

This clone was observed a single time. J is TRBJ1-2 and V is TRBV9; D perhaps matches TRBD1 (5 bases). Between the trimmed V and J ends, which lost 2 bases and 1 base, there was a span of 6 bases. There are 13 residues in the CDR3. CDR1 and CDR2 from the germline V gene are SGDLS and YYNGEE. The CDR3 loop is CASSVDSNYGYTF. CDR3 in DNA: TGTGCCAGCAGCGTTGACAGTAACTATGGCTACACCTTC.

In this sample, this clone turned up once. The V and J genes are TRBV4-1 and TRBJ2-2, with 7 bases lining up with TRBD2. The CDR3 contains 16 residues. J gave up 2 bases and V 1 base, and 4 bases lay outside the gene matches. Germline V CDR1 and CDR2: MGHRA, YSYEKL. The CDR3 loop is CASSQASGRNTGELFF. The CDR3 nucleotides are TGCGCCAGCAGCCAAGCTAGCGGTAGAAACACCGGGGAGCTGTTTTTT.

The chain couples TRBV30 to TRBJ1-1; no clear D gene. V shed 2 bases and J shed 0 bases, with 7 bases lying between them. CDR1 GTSNPN and CDR2 SVGIG come from the germline V gene (reference sequence). The CDR3 consists of 13 residues. The CDR3 bases are TGTGCCTGGAGTCTCGGCCTGAACACTGAAGCTTTCTTT. Amino acid sequence: CAWSLGLNTEAFF.

V is TRBV7-9 and J is TRBJ2-3, with TRBD2 as a possible D gene (5 bases). Trimming shortened V by 1 base and J by 2 bases, and 7 bases separated the two germline ends. The CDR3 contains 14 residues. Germline-derived CDR1 and CDR2 are SEHNR and FQNEAQ (reference sequence). The CDR3 nucleotides are TGTGCCAGCAGCTTAGGCCGGGACACAGATACGCAGTATTTT. Encoded protein: CASSLGRDTDTQYF.

V usage is TRBV3-1 (or the pseudogene TRBV3-2) and J usage is TRBJ2-3; D not resolved. V was pared by 0 bases and J by 0 bases, with 7 bases between. The CDR3 runs to 15 residues. In germline, CDR1 is LGHDT, CDR2 YNNKEL (reference sequence). The CDR3 DNA is TGTGCCAGCAGCCAAGAGGTAACTAGCACAGATACGCAGTATTTT. Amino acids: CASSQEVTSTDTQYF.

V is TRBV11-2 and J is TRBJ2-7, with 7 bases aligning to TRBD2. Per the germline V gene, CDR1 is SGHAT and CDR2 is FQNNGV. V dropped 7 bases and J dropped 4; count of bases not matched to a gene: 10. The CDR3 totals 14 residues. The CDR3 region is CASTLTSRAYEQYF. The CDR3 nucleotides read TGTGCCAGCACCCTGACTAGCAGAGCGTACGAGCAGTACTTC. The full variable domain, in which reference TRBV11-2 and TRBJ2-7 provide the parts outside the CDR3, is EAGVAQSPRYKIIEKRQSVAFWCNPISGHATLYWYQQILGQGPKLLIQFQNNGVVDDSQLPKDRFSAERLKGVDSTLKIQPAKLEDSAVYLCASTLTSRAYEQYFGPGTRLTVT.

The rearrangement uses TRBV2 and TRBJ1-5, with D uncertain. The CDR3 extends over 16 amino acids. Germline V gene lookup returns CDR1 SNHLY and CDR2 FYNNEI. Deletions cut 7 bases from V and 0 bases from J, with 16 bases between. The CDR3 DNA is TGTGCCAGCACCAGAAGGCAGGTGAATAGCAATCAGCCCCAGCATTTT. This encodes CASTRRQVNSNQPQHF.

This chain links TRBV2 with TRBJ1-2; 7 nucleotides line up with TRBD1. In germline, CDR1 is SNHLY, CDR2 FYNNEI. V lost 7 bases and J lost 4; bases outside the gene matches: 9. This CDR3 contains 14 residues. As DNA, the CDR3 is TGTGCCAGCAACTACCGGGACAGCATCTATGGCTACACCTTC. As protein: CASNYRDSIYGYTF.

The V call is TRBV4-3, the J call TRBJ1-2, with a weak D call TRBD1 (5 bases). Germline V gene sequence: CDR1 LGHNA, CDR2 YSLEER. V was pared by 0 bases and J by 6 bases, with 8 bases between. This CDR3 comprises 13 residues. In DNA, the CDR3 is TGCGCCAGCAGCCAAGAAGTAGGGGATGGCTACACCTTC. Its protein product is CASSQEVGDGYTF.

The chain employs TRBV6-2 or TRBV6-3 and TRBJ2-6, with D maybe TRBD2 (5 bases). CDR3 length: 16 amino acids. The ends were cut back, 8 bases at V and 0 bases at J, with 14 bases in the middle. Per germline, CDR1 MNHEY and CDR2 SVGEGT. CDR3 sequence reads: CASCDYATSGANVLTF. The CDR3 nucleotides are TGTGCCAGCTGTGACTACGCGACCTCTGGGGCCAACGTCCTGACTTTC.

The rearrangement links TRBV21-1 to TRBJ2-7; the DNA was not used to check the table's D call, TRBD1. TRBV21-1 is described as a pseudogene. This CDR3 contains 16 residues. CDR3 sequence: CASSNHQVETEDEQYF. The CDR3 DNA is TGTGCCAGCAGTAACCACCAAGTAGAGACAGAGGACGAGCAGTACTTC.

The rearrangement links TRBV7-2 to TRBJ1-2; the D is unclear. Trimming left V 5 bases short and J 6 bases short, with 13 bases between. CDR3 length equals 13 residues. Per germline, CDR1 SGHTA and CDR2 FQGNSA. CDR3 sequence reads: CASSIWTEDGYTF. Here the CDR3 DNA reads TGTGCCAGCAGCATCTGGACGGAGGATGGCTACACCTTC.

The chain recombines TRBV19 with TRBJ2-1, with TRBD2 matching 8 bases. Losses at the gene ends were 4 bases for V and 6 bases for J; bases not matched to a gene: 2. This CDR3 comprises 13 residues. The germline gives CDR1 LNHDA, CDR2 SQIVND (reference sequence). The CDR3 nucleotides read TGTGCCAGTAGTACAAGCGGGAGCAATGAGCAGTTCTTC. Translated: CASSTSGSNEQFF.

The chain has TRBV5-4 and TRBJ1-4; 9 bases are shared with TRBD1. The V gene end was trimmed by 4 bases and the J gene end by 8 bases; junction bases not matched to a gene: 3. CDR1 is SGHNT, CDR2 YYREEE, per germline (reference sequence). The CDR3 is 13 amino acids. As DNA, the CDR3 is TGTGCCAGCAGCCCGACAGGGGGAGAAAAACTGTTTTTT. Its protein product is CASSPTGGEKLFF. The whole variable domain, remainder taken from reference TRBV5-4 and TRBJ1-4, is ETGVTQSPTHLIKTRGQQVTLRCSSQSGHNTVSWYQQALGQGPQFIFQYYREEENGRGNFPPRFSGLQFPNYSSELNVNALELDDSALYLCASSPTGGEKLFFGSGTQLSVL.

The chain joins TRBV5-1 to TRBJ2-3; the D gene is possibly TRBD2 (5 bases). CDR1 and CDR2 (germline): SGHRS, YFSETQ. Trimming left V 2 bases short and J 4 bases short, with 20 bases between. The CDR3 runs 17 residues. The CDR3 DNA follows: TGCGCCAGCAGCTTAAAAGCGGACCCCACGGTGGCAGATACGCAGTATTTT. It yields the protein CASSLKADPTVADTQYF.

This sequence joins TRBV28 and TRBJ1-4; D is unresolved. Looked up from germline, CDR1 is MDHEN and CDR2 is SYDVKM. Trimming shortened V by 5 bases and J by 3 bases, and 16 bases separated the two germline ends. The CDR3 runs to 16 residues. The CDR3 nucleotides are TGTGCCAGCAGTCCCCTAAGAGTGGTAGCTAATGAAAAACTGTTTTTT. Translation gives CASSPLRVVANEKLFF.

V usage is TRBV7-2 and J usage is TRBJ2-3; D ambiguous. Trimming took off 3 bases at V and 3 bases at J, with 7 bases between the two ends. Germline V gene sequence: CDR1 SGHTA, CDR2 FQGNSA. The CDR3 runs to 13 residues. The CDR3 sequence is CASSFEFTDTQYF. As DNA, the CDR3 is TGTGCCAGCAGCTTTGAGTTTACAGATACGCAGTATTTT.

The genes are TRBV27 and TRBJ1-5, with D perhaps TRBD1 (5 bases). The CDR3 has 14 amino acids. The V end lost 8 bases, the J end lost 0 bases, and 11 bases lay between the germline ends. CDR1 MNHEY and CDR2 SMNVEV come from the germline V gene (reference sequence). The CDR3 DNA is TGTGCCAGCGGAGGGACGGCTAGCAATCAGCCCCAGCATTTT. Translated, it gives CASGGTASNQPQHF.

The chain recombines TRBV11-2 with TRBJ2-5; D might be TRBD1 (6 bases). The CDR3 has 15 residues. Germline lookup yields CDR1 SGHAT and CDR2 FQNNGV. Trimming shortened V by 1 base and J by 5 bases, and 14 bases separated the two germline ends. The CDR3 region has the DNA TGTGCCAGCAGCTTAGGACATCTGGGGGCTGAGACCCAGTACTTC. Protein sequence: CASSLGHLGAETQYF.

V and J are TRBV7-2 and TRBJ1-1; no clear D gene. The CDR3 is made up of 15 amino acids. CDR1 SGHTA and CDR2 FQGNSA come from the germline V gene. Trimming took off 4 bases at V and 1 base at J, with 13 bases between the two ends. CDR3: CASSSQPGANTEAFF. In DNA, the CDR3 is TGTGCCAGCAGCTCACAACCGGGAGCGAACACTGAAGCTTTCTTT.

The chain uses TRBV2 and TRBJ2-1; D ambiguous. From germline, CDR1 is SNHLY and CDR2 FYNNEI. V lost 7 bases and J lost 8, with 18 bases in between. The CDR3 totals 14 residues. CDR3 sequence reads: CASTPVPAGYEQFF. The CDR3 coding sequence is TGTGCCAGCACACCAGTCCCAGCTGGTTATGAGCAGTTCTTC.

The chain links TRBV6-4 to TRBJ2-5; TRBD2 aligns across 12 bases. J gave up 4 bases and V 2 bases, and 8 bases lay outside the gene matches. The CDR3 has 17 residues. Per germline, CDR1 MRHNA and CDR2 SNTAGT. The CDR3 DNA reads TGTGCCAGCAGTGACCGGACTAGCGGGATCGCGCCAGAGACCCAGTACTTC. Translation gives CASSDRTSGIAPETQYF.